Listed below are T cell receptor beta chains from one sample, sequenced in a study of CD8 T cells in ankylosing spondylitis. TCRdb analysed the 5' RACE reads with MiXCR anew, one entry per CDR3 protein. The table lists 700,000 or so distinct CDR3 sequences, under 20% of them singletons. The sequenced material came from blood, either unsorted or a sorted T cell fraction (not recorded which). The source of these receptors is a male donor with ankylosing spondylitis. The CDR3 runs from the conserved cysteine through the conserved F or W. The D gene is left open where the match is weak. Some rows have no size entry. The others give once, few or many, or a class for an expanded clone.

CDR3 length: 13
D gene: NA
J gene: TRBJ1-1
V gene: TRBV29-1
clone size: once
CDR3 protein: CSVVLAGSTEAFF
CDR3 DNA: TGCAGCGTGGTCCTCGCCGGGAGCACTGAAGCTTTCTTT

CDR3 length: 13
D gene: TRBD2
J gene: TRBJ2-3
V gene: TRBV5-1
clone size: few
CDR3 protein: CASSGSGADTQYF
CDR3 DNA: TGCGCCAGCAGCGGGAGCGGGGCAGATACGCAGTATTTT

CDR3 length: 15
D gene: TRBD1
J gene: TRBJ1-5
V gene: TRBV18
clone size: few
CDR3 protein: CASSHDRVINQPQHF
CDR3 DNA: TGTGCCAGCTCACACGACAGGGTGATCAATCAGCCCCAGCATTTT

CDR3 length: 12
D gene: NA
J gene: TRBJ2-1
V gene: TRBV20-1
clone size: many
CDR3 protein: CSARIVAAEQFF
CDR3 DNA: TGCAGTGCTAGGATAGTGGCGGCTGAGCAGTTCTTC

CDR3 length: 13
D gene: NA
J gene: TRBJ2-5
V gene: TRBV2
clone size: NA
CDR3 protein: CASRGREGETQYF
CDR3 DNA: TGTGCCAGCAGGGGGCGGGAAGGAGAGACCCAGTACTTC

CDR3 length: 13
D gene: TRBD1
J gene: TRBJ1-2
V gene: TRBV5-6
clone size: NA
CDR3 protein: CASSADRNYGYTF
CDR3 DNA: TGTGCCAGCAGCGCGGACAGGAACTATGGCTACACCTTC

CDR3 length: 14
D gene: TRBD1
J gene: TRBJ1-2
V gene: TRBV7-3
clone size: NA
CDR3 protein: CASSLIGDRNGYTF
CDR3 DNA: TGTGCCAGCAGCTTAATCGGGGACAGAAATGGCTACACCTTC

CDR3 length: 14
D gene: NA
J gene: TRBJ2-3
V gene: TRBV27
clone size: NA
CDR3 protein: CASRPQGATYTRFF
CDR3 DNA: TGTGCCAGCAGGCCTCAAGGGGCCACATATACGAGGTTTTTT

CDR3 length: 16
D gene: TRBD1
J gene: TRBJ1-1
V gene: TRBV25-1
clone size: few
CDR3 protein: CASSEYGTGVNTEAFF
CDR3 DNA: TGTGCCAGCAGTGAATATGGGACAGGGGTGAACACTGAAGCTTTCTTT

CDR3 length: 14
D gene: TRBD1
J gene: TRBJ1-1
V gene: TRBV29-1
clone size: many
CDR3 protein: CSVVQGAMNTEAFF
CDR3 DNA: TGCAGCGTTGTGCAGGGGGCGATGAACACTGAAGCTTTCTTT

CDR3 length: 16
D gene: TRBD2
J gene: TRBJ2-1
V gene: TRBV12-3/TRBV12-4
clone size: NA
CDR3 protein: CASFPSRLAVYNEQFF
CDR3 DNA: TGTGCCAGCTTCCCTAGCAGACTAGCGGTCTACAATGAGCAGTTCTTC

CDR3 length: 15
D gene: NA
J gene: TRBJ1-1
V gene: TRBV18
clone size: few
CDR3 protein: CASSRPSGANTEAFF
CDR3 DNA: TGTGCCAGCTCACGACCCTCCGGGGCGAACACTGAAGCTTTCTTT

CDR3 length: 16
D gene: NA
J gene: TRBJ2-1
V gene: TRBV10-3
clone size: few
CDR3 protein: CAISEGEGRSYNEQFF
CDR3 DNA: TGTGCCATCAGTGAGGGGGAAGGGCGGTCCTACAATGAGCAGTTCTTC

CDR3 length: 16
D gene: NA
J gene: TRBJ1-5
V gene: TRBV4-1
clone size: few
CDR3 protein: CASSPEGGRSNQPQHF
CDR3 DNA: TGCGCCAGCAGCCCTGAGGGTGGTCGGAGCAATCAGCCCCAGCATTTT

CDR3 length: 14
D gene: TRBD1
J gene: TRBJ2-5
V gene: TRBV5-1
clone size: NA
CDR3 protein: CASSTRQGGETQYF
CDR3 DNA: TGCGCCAGCAGCACGAGACAGGGTGGAGAGACCCAGTACTTC

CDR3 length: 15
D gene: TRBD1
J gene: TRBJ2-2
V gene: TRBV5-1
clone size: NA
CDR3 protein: CASSLKGGGTGELFF
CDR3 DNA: TGCGCCAGCAGCTTGAAAGGGGGCGGTACCGGGGAGCTGTTTTTT

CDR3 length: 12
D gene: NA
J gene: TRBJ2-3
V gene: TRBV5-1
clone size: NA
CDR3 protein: CASSNIGDTQYF
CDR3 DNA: TGCGCCAGCAGCAATATAGGAGATACGCAGTATTTT

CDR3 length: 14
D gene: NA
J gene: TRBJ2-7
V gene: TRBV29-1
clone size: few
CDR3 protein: CSGGAGPSSYEQYF
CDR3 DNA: TGCAGCGGGGGGGCGGGACCGAGCTCCTACGAGCAGTACTTC

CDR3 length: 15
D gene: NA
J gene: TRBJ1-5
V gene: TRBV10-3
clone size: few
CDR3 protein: CAISESGEINQPQHF
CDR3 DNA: TGTGCCATCAGTGAGTCGGGAGAAATCAATCAGCCCCAGCATTTT

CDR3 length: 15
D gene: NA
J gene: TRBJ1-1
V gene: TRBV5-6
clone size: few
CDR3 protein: CASSLVSYRNTEAFF
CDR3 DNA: TGTGCCAGCAGCTTGGTTTCGTACAGAAACACTGAAGCTTTCTTT

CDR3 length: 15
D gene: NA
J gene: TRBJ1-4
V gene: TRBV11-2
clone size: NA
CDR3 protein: CASSSVGQPNEKLFF
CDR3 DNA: TGTGCCAGCAGCTCCGTTGGGCAGCCTAATGAAAAACTGTTTTTT

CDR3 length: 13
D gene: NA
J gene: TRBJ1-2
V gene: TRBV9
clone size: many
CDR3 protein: CASSVGGDYGYTF
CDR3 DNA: TGTGCCAGCAGCGTAGGGGGAGACTATGGCTACACCTTC

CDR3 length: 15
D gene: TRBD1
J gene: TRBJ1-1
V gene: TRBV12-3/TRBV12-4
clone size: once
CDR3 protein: CASSRTGGLNTEAFF
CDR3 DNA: TGTGCCAGCAGTAGGACAGGGGGTCTGAACACTGAAGCTTTCTTT

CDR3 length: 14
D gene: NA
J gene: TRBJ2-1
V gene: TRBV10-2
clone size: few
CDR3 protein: CASAVQAFLHEQFF
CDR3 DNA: TGCGCCAGCGCTGTCCAGGCGTTTCTTCATGAGCAGTTCTTC

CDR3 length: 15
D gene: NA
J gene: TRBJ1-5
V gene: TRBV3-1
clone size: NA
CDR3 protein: CASSQSNGNNQPQHF
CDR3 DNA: TGTGCCAGCAGCCAATCAAACGGTAACAATCAGCCCCAGCATTTT

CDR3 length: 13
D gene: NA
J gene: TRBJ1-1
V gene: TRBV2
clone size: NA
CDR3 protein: CASSEDVDTEAFF
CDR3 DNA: TGTGCCAGCAGTGAGGACGTGGACACTGAAGCTTTCTTT

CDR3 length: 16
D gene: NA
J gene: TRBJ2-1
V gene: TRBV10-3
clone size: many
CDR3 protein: CAISPTNSGAYNEQFF
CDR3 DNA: TGTGCCATCAGTCCAACTAACTCAGGGGCCTACAATGAGCAGTTCTTC

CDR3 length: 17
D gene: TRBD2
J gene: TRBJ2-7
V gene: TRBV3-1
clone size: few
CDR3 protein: CASSQEGTSGNPYEQYF
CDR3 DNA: TGTGCCAGCAGCCAAGAGGGGACTAGCGGAAACCCCTACGAGCAGTACTTC

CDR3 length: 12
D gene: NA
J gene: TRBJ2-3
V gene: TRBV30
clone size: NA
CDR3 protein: CAWSRPPDTQYF
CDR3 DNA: TGTGCCTGGAGCCGACCACCAGATACGCAGTATTTT

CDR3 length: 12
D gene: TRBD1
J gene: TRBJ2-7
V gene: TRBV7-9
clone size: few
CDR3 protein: CASSRDRFEQYF
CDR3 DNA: TGTGCCAGCAGCAGGGACAGATTCGAGCAGTACTTC

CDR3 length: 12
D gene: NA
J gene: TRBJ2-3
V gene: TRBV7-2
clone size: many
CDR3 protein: CASSSGANTQYF
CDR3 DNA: TGTGCCAGCAGCTCAGGGGCAAATACGCAGTATTTT

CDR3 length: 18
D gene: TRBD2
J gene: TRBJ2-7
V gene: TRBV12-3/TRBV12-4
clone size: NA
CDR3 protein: CASSLTSSGKISAGEQYF
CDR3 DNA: TGTGCCAGCAGTCTCACATCTAGCGGGAAAATTTCGGCGGGCGAGCAGTACTTC

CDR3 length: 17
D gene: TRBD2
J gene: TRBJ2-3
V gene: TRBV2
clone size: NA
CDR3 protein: CASSESPAGGVTDTQYF
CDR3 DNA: TGTGCCAGCAGTGAATCCCCCGCGGGAGGGGTCACAGATACGCAGTATTTT

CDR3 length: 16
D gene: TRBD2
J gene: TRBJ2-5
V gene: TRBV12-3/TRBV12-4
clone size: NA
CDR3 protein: CASSPRLADIKETQYF
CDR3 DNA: TGTGCCAGCAGCCCCAGACTAGCGGATATTAAGGAGACCCAGTACTTC

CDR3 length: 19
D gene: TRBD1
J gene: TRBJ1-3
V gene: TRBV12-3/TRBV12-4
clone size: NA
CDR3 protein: CASSLVGGTGTGGSHTIYF
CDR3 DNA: TGTGCCAGCAGTTTAGTAGGGGGGACTGGTACAGGGGGCTCTCACACCATATATTTT

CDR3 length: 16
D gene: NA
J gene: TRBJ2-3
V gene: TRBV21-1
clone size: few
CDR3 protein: CASSKRSIRLGDTQYF
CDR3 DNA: TGTGCCAGCAGCAAACGATCAATTCGCTTGGGGGATACGCAGTATTTT

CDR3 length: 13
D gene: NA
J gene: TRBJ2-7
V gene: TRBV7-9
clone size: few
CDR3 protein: CASSLGDDYEQYF
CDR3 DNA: TGTGCCAGCAGCTTGGGTGACGACTACGAGCAGTACTTC

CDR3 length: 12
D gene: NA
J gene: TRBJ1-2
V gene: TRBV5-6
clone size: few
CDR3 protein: CASSLWGYGYTF
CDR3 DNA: TGTGCCAGCAGCTTATGGGGGTATGGCTACACCTTC

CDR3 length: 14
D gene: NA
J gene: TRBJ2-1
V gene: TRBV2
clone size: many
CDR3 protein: CASRMQEGVNEQFF
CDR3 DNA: TGTGCCAGCAGGATGCAGGAGGGGGTCAATGAGCAGTTCTTC

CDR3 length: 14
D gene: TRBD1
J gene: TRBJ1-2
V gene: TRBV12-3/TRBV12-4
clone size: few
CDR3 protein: CASSFRSGGEGYTF
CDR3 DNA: TGTGCCAGCAGTTTCAGATCAGGGGGAGAGGGCTACACCTTC

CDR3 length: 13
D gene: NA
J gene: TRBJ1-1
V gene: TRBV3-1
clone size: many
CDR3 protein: CASSPRVFAEAFF
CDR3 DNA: TGTGCCAGCAGCCCCAGGGTGTTTGCTGAAGCTTTCTTT

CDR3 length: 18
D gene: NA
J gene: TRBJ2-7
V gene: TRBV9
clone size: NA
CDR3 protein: CASSAHPAGTRGGYEQYF
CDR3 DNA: TGTGCCAGCAGCGCCCATCCCGCCGGGACACGAGGGGGTTACGAGCAGTACTTC